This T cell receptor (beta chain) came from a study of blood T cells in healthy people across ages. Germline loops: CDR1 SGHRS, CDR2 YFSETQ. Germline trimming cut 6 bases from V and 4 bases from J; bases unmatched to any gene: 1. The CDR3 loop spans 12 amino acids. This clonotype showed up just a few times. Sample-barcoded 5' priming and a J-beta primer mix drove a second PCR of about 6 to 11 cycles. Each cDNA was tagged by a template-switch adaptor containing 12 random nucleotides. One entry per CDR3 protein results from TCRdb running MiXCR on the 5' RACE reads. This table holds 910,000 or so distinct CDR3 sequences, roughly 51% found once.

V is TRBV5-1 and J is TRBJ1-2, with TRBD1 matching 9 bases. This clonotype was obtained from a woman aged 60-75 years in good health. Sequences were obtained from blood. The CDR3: CASKQGAYGYTF. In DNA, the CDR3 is TGCGCCAGCAAACAGGGGGCCTATGGCTACACCTTC.